A selection of T cell receptor beta chains follows, all from one sample in a study of CD8+ T cells in alopecia areata. Libraries were prepared by immunoSEQ multiplex PCR; TCRdb keeps only in-frame clonotypes and omits some of them. The sample yields 150,000 to 200,000 clones, 65% to 75% seen once. This specimen was CD8+ T cells sorted from blood, taken at week 0. The receptors come from a human donor with alopecia areata. Each CDR3 is given with its conserved first and last residue. Fields, in order: D gene, V gene, clone size, J gene, CDR3 protein, CDR3 DNA. D genes are given only for firm matches. The size field is filled for only some rows; it gives once, few, many or a size class.

>NA|TRBV4-1|NA|TRBJ1-1
CAGGQVSSTEAFF
TGCGCAGGGGGGCAGGTGTCTTCAACTGAAGCTTTCTTT
>NA|TRBV10-3|once|TRBJ2-5
CAISESENAPSETQYF
TGTGCCATCAGTGAGTCGGAAAACGCCCCTTCAGAGACCCAGTACTTC
>TRBD1|TRBV6-6|NA|TRBJ2-3
CASSLTGAGTDTQYF
TGTGCCAGCAGTCTGACAGGGGCCGGCACAGATACGCAGTATTTT
>TRBD1|TRBV14|many|TRBJ2-7
CASSQGTGQGYEQYF
TGTGCCAGCAGCCAAGGGACGGGACAGGGGTACGAGCAGTACTTC
>NA|TRBV29-1|NA|TRBJ1-2
CSAPGENYGYTF
TGCAGCGCCCCGGGAGAAAACTATGGCTACACCTTC
>NA|TRBV7-6|NA|TRBJ1-6
CASSELTCRF
TGTGCCTCCTCCGAACTCACCTGTCGCTTT
>TRBD1|TRBV7-9|NA|TRBJ2-7
CASSTATTDRAYEQYF
TGTGCCAGCAGCACGGCTACCACGGACAGGGCCTACGAGCAGTACTTC
>NA|TRBV29-1|NA|TRBJ1-1
CSVGRWGTEAFF
TGCAGCGTAGGCAGATGGGGCACTGAAGCTTTCTTT
>NA|TRBV19|NA|TRBJ2-5
CASSILLNQETQYF
TGTGCCAGTAGTATCCTCCTCAACCAAGAGACCCAGTACTTC
>NA|TRBV28|few|TRBJ2-5
CATLLGFQETQYF
TGTGCCACCCTTTTGGGGTTCCAAGAGACCCAGTACTTC
>NA|TRBV2|NA|TRBJ1-4
CASSDPSPEQRANEKLFF
TGTGCCAGCAGCGACCCTTCCCCGGAACAGCGAGCTAATGAAAAACTGTTTTTT
>NA|TRBV5-6|once|TRBJ2-7
CASSPLARYEQYF
TGTGCCAGCAGCCCGTTAGCCCGCTACGAGCAGTACTTC
>TRBD1|TRBV6-5|NA|TRBJ2-5
CASSYFGTEETQYF
TGTGCCAGCAGTTATTTTGGGACAGAAGAGACCCAGTACTTC
>NA|TRBV5-6|once|TRBJ2-7
CASGYTSVYEQYF
TGTGCCAGCGGTTACACATCCGTCTACGAGCAGTACTTC
>NA|TRBV15|NA|TRBJ2-3
CATSRDRLSPTTDTQYF
TGTGCCACCAGCAGAGATAGGCTATCGCCGACCACAGATACGCAGTATTTT
>TRBD2|TRBV30|NA|TRBJ2-2
CAWSVQAGTGELFF
TGTGCCTGGAGTGTACAAGCGGGGACCGGGGAGCTGTTTTTT
>TRBD2|TRBV6-6|NA|TRBJ2-1
CASSYLGGGDNEQFF
TGTGCCAGCAGTTACTTGGGCGGGGGGGACAATGAGCAGTTCTTC
>NA|TRBV6-1|NA|TRBJ2-7
CASRADWNYEQYF
TGTGCCAGCAGGGCAGACTGGAACTACGAGCAGTACTTC
>NA|TRBV12-5|few|TRBJ2-5
CASGADAGWETQYF
TGTGCTAGTGGCGCAGACGCCGGGTGGGAGACCCAGTACTTC
>TRBD2|TRBV5-1|NA|TRBJ2-1
CASSFLAGGRNEQFF
TGCGCCAGCAGCTTTTTAGCGGGGGGTAGGAATGAGCAGTTCTTC
>NA|TRBV27|NA|TRBJ2-1
CASGAQEQFF
TGTGCCAGCGGGGCTCAGGAGCAGTTCTTC
>NA|TRBV4-1|NA|TRBJ1-2
CASNGGRYGYTF
TGCGCCAGCAATGGGGGTCGCTATGGCTACACCTTC